One T cell receptor (beta chain) is described in this entry. What it recognizes is unknown. The PCR contained 60 Vbeta and 13 Jbeta primers. This table comes from immunoSEQ multiplex PCR, and its TCRdb copy is limited to in-frame clones, with some not included. The sample lists around 120,000 clones, over 70% seen once, with about 8.3% in the top ten. This record belongs to a study of cytomegalovirus exposure and HLA in healthy donors. Study findings and constraints: Among donors in an Asian-associated ancestry cluster, a later analysis reportedly found fewer N-insertions than the approximately 700-donor mean. The authors enumerated under 200 TCR beta chains as linked to cytomegalovirus.

With 3 bases clipped from V and 6 bases from J, the junction kept 4 bases outside the gene matches. The length of the CDR3 is 14 residues. The germline V gene has CDR1 KGHSH and CDR2 LQKENI. Sequenced: PBMCs. V usage is TRBV18 and J usage is TRBJ1-5; the match to TRBD1 covers 8 bases. This receptor was obtained from a woman in her forties or fifties in good health and CMV-seropositive. The CDR3 loop is CASSPGQEGQPQHF. The CDR3 bases are TGTGCCAGCTCACCGGGACAGGAAGGTCAGCCCCAGCATTTT.